These 10 T cell receptor beta chains originate from one sample sequenced in a study of blood T cell repertoires in COVID-19. The protocol was immunoSEQ multiplex PCR, while the TCRdb copy is restricted to in-frame clones and leaves out a portion. The repertoire includes 150,000 to 200,000 clones, 93% of them detected once, and approximately 2% sits in the top ten. The material sequenced was peripheral blood. The receptors come from a woman aged 60-75 years with COVID-19, enrolled during active disease.

The chain joins TRBV6-5 to TRBJ1-2; unclear D gene. V was clipped by 2 bases and J by 2 bases, with 6 bases between them. This CDR3 contains 13 residues. Germline CDR1 MNHEY, CDR2 SVGAGI. The CDR3 spells CASSYQENYGYTF. The CDR3 bases are TGTGCCAGCAGTTACCAAGAGAACTATGGCTACACCTTC.

The chain combines TRBV7-6 with TRBJ1-1; 8 bases line up with TRBD1. This CDR3 spans 16 amino acids. The V and J ends lost 5 bases and 1 base, in that order; junction bases with no gene match: 9. Looked up from germline, CDR1 is SGHVS and CDR2 is FNYEAQ. The CDR3 bases are TGTGCCAGCAGCCTTTTTCCGGGACAGGCGAACACTGAAGCTTTCTTT. Translated, it gives CASSLFPGQANTEAFF.

This sequence joins TRBV28 and TRBJ2-1, with 9 bases matching TRBD1. Trimming took 5 bases from V and 5 from J; bases not matched to a gene: 10. Germline values: CDR1 MDHEN, CDR2 SYDVKM. The CDR3 runs 16 residues. In nucleotides, the CDR3 is TGTGCCAGCAGTCTTCCGGGACAGGGTGCCCACAATGAGCAGTTCTTC. As protein: CASSLPGQGAHNEQFF.

This chain links TRBV6-6 with TRBJ1-2, with 10 bases identical to TRBD1. This CDR3 comprises 12 residues. J gave up 2 bases and V 11 bases, and 2 bases lay outside the gene matches. Germline CDR1 MNHNY, CDR2 SVGAGI (reference sequence). The CDR3 DNA follows: TGTGCCTCGGACAGGGGGAACTATGGCTACACCTTC. Its protein is CASDRGNYGYTF.

The J gene is TRBJ2-7, the V gene TRBV6-6, with TRBD2 matching over 13 bases. Germline V gene data show CDR1 as MNHNY and CDR2 as SVGAGI (reference sequence). V was pared by 0 bases and J by 7 bases, with 6 bases of the junction left unmatched. CDR3 length: 16 amino acids. DNA for the CDR3: TGTGCCAGCAGTTACTCGAGAGGACTAGCGGGGGAAGAGCAGTACTTC. It codes for CASSYSRGLAGEEQYF.

The chain uses TRBV20-1 and TRBJ2-3, with 11 bases that match TRBD2. The trim removed 3 bases at V and 3 bases at J, leaving 5 bases unmatched. CDR3 length: 15 residues. The germline gives CDR1 DFQATT, CDR2 SNEGSKA (reference sequence). The CDR3 is CSASKLAGETDTQYF. CDR3 nucleotides: TGCAGTGCTAGTAAACTAGCGGGGGAGACAGATACGCAGTATTTT.

The chain joins TRBV11-3 to TRBJ2-1, with D perhaps TRBD2 (7 bases). Germline V gene sequence: CDR1 SGHNT, CDR2 YENEEA. Trimming took off 5 bases at V and 5 bases at J, with 19 bases between the two ends. This CDR3 comprises 16 residues. CDR3 coding DNA: TGTGCCAGCAGCCTAAGGGGGGGTCCGAAGGACAATGAGCAGTTCTTC. Amino acids: CASSLRGGPKDNEQFF.

V gene TRBV19 combines with J gene TRBJ2-1; 7 nucleotides align to TRBD1. V dropped 3 bases and J dropped 6; count of bases not matched to a gene: 11. The CDR3 has 16 amino acids. Looked up from germline, CDR1 is LNHDA and CDR2 is SQIVND (reference sequence). CDR3 protein: CASSIIWGRGSNEQFF. In nucleotides, the CDR3 is TGTGCCAGTAGTATCATATGGGGCAGGGGGAGCAATGAGCAGTTCTTC.

The chain couples TRBV14 to TRBJ2-2; weak D call: TRBD1 (5 bases). V was pared by 3 bases and J by 4 bases, with 9 bases between. CDR1 is SGHDN, CDR2 FVKESK, per germline. This CDR3 has 14 residues. The CDR3 nucleotides read TGTGCCAGCAGCCATAGGGGTGGCACCGGGGAGCTGTTTTTT. It yields the protein CASSHRGGTGELFF.

V and J are TRBV28 and TRBJ2-5; TRBD2 aligns across 15 bases. The CDR3 extends over 16 amino acids. Per germline, CDR1 MDHEN and CDR2 SYDVKM. The V gene end was trimmed by 5 bases and the J gene end by 5 bases; junction bases not matched to a gene: 6. As DNA, the CDR3 is TGTGCCAGCAGTCCGGGACTAGCGGGGGGCAGGGAGACCCAGTACTTC. Translation: CASSPGLAGGRETQYF.